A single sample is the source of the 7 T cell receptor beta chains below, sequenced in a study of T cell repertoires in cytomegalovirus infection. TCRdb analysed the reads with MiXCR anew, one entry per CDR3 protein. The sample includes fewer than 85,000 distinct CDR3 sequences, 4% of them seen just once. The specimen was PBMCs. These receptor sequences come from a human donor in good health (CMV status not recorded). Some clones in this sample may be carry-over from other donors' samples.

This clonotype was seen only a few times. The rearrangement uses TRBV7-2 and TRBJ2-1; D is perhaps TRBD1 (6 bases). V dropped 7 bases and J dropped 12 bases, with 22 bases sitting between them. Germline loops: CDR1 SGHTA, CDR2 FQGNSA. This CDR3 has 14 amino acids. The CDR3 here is CASTQLPQGSVQFF. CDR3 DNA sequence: TGTGCCAGCACCCAGCTCCCACAGGGTTCGGTGCAGTTCTTC.

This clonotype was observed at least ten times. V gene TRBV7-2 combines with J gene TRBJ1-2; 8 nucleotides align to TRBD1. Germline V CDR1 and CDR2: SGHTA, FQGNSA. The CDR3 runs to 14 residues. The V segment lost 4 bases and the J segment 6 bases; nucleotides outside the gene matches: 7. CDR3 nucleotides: TGTGCCAGCAGCTCCGACAGGGGTTTAAATGGCTACACCTTC. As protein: CASSSDRGLNGYTF.

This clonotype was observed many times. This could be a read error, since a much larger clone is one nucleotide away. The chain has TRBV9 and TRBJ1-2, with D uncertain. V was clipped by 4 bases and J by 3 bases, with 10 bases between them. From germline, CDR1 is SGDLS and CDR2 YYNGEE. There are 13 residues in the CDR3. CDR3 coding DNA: TGTGCCAGCAGCCCAGACGGGGACTATGGCTACACCTTC. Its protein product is CASSPDGDYGYTF.

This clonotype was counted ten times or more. The CDR3 protein is CASSSGRGNSYEQYF. CDR3 coding DNA: TGTGCCAGCAGCTCGGGACGGGGGAACTCCTACGAGCAGTACTTC. The V and J genes are TRBV7-3 and TRBJ2-7, with TRBD2 as a possible D gene (6 bases). There are 15 residues in the CDR3. Germline loops: CDR1 SGHTA, CDR2 FQGTGA. Trimming cost V 4 bases and J 0 bases, with 13 bases left between them.

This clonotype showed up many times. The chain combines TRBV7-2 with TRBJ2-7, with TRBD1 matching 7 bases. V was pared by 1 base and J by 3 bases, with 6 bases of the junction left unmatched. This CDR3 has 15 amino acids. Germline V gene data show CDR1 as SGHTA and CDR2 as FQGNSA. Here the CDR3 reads CASSLDNRGGYEQYF. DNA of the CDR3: TGTGCCAGCAGCTTAGATAACAGGGGCGGCTACGAGCAGTACTTC. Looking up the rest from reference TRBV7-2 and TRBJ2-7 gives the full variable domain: GAGVSQSPSNKVTEKGKDVELRCDPISGHTALYWYRQSLGQGLEFLIYFQGNSAPDKSGLPSDRFSAERTGGSVSTLTIQRTQQEDSAVYLCASSLDNRGGYEQYFGPGTRLTVT.

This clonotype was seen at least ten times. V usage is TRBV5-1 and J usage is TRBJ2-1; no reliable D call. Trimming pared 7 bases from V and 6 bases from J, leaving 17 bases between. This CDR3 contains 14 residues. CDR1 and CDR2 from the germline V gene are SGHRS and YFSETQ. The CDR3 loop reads CASHPSEGGNEQFF. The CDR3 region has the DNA TGCGCCAGCCACCCTTCCGAAGGTGGCAATGAGCAGTTCTTC.

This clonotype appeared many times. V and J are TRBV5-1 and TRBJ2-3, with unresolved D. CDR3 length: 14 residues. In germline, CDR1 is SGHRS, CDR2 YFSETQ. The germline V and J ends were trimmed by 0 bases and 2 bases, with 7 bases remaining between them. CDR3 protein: CASSLGVATDTQYF. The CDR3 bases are TGCGCCAGCAGCTTGGGAGTCGCCACAGATACGCAGTATTTT.